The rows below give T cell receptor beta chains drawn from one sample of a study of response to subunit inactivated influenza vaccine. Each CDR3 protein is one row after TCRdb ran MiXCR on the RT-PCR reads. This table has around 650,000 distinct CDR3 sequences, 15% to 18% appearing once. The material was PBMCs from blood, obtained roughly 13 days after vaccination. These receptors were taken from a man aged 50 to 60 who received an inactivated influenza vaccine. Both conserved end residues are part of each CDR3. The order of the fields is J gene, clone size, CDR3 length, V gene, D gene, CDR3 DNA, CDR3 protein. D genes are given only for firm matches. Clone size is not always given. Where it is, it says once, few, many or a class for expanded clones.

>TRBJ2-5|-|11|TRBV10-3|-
TGTGCCATTGGTATAACAGAGACCCAGTACTTC
CAIGITETQYF
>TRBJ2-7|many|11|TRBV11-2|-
TGTGCCAGCAGCTCCCACTACGAGCAGTACTTC
CASSSHYEQYF
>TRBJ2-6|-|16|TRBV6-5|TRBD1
TGTGCCAGCAGTTATTTGACAGGGACTGGGGCCAACGTCCTGACTTTC
CASSYLTGTGANVLTF
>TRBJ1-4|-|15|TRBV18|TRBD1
TGTGCCAGCTCACCGGGACAGCGAGAGGCTGAAAAACTGTTTTTT
CASSPGQREAEKLFF
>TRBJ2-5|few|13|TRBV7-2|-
TGTGCCAGCACCCTGGCCCCCCAAGAGACCCAGTACTTC
CASTLAPQETQYF
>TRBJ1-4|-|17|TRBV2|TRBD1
TGTGCCAGCAGAGGATCCCCGGGACAGGGCCCTCATGAAAAACTGTTTTTT
CASRGSPGQGPHEKLFF
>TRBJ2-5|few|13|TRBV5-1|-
TGCGCCAGCAAAGAGCCAGGGGAAGAGACCCAGTACTTC
CASKEPGEETQYF
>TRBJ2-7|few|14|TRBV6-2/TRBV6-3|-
TGTGCCAGCAGCCGAATCTGGGGGGAATACGAGCAGTACTTC
CASSRIWGEYEQYF
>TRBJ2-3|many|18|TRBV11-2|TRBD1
TGTGCCAGCAGCTTAGGCGGACAGGGTGACGGTAACACAGATACGCAGTATTTT
CASSLGGQGDGNTDTQYF
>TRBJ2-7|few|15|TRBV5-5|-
TGTGCCAGCAGCCTACGTTCCCCGGGGTCCTACGAGCAGTACTTC
CASSLRSPGSYEQYF
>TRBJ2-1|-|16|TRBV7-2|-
TGTGCCAGCAGCTATCGCTCGGGCCGCTCCTACAATGAGCAGTTCTTC
CASSYRSGRSYNEQFF
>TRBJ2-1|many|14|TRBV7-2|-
TGTGCCAGCAGCCCAGGGGGACTAAACAATGAGCAGTTCTTC
CASSPGGLNNEQFF
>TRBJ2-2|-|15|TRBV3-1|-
TGTGCCAGCAGCCGGACCCGATCGAACACCGGGGAGCTGTTTTTT
CASSRTRSNTGELFF
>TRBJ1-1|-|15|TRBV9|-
TGTGCCAGCAGCGCATCCAAAGGGACGCACACTGAAGCTTTCTTT
CASSASKGTHTEAFF
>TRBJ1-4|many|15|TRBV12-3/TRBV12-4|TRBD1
TGTGCCAGCAGTCGGACAGGGGGATGGGAAGAAAAACTGTTTTTT
CASSRTGGWEEKLFF
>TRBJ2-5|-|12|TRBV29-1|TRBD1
TGCAGCCTGGGGACAGCTCAAGAGACCCAGTACTTC
CSLGTAQETQYF
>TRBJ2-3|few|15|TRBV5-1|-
TGCGCCAGCAGCTTCGTTCAGGGGGGTCCAGATACGCAGTATTTT
CASSFVQGGPDTQYF
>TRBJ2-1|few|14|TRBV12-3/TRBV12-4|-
TGTGCCAGCAGTGTAATAGGCCCCTACAATGAGCAGTTCTTC
CASSVIGPYNEQFF
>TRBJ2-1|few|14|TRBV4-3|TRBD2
TGCGCCAGCAGCCATCCTAGCGGTCACAATGAGCAGTTCTTC
CASSHPSGHNEQFF
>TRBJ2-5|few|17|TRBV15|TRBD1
TGTGCCACCAGCAGAGAGGATCCAGGGGGAATAGGAGAGACCCAGTACTTC
CATSREDPGGIGETQYF
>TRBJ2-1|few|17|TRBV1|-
TGCACCAGCAGCCAAGATAGACTAGCGGGGACCTACAATGAGCAGTTCTTC
CTSSQDRLAGTYNEQFF
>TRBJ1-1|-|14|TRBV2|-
TGTGCCAGCAGTAGACAGCGACGGGGCACTGAAGCTTTCTTT
CASSRQRRGTEAFF
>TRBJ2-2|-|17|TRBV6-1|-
TGTGCCAGCAGCTCCCCTCAGGGGCCTGCGAACACCGGGGAGCTGTTTTTT
CASSSPQGPANTGELFF
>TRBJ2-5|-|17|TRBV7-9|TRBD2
TGTGCCAGCAGCTCAGGGACTAGCGGGAGAGGCCAAGAGACCCAGTACTTC
CASSSGTSGRGQETQYF
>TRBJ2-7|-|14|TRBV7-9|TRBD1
TGTGCCAGCAGCTCCCAGGACAGGAGTTACGAGCAGTACTTC
CASSSQDRSYEQYF
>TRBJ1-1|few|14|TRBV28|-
TGTGCCAGCAGTACAATAGTCATGAACACTGAAGCTTTCTTT
CASSTIVMNTEAFF
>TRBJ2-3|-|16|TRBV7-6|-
TGTGCCAGCAGCCTCCGGGACCCCAGGACCGGGGATACGCAGTATTTT
CASSLRDPRTGDTQYF
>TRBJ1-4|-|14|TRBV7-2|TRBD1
TGTGCCAGCAGCGGGACAGGGAGGGGGGAAAAACTGTTTTTT
CASSGTGRGEKLFF
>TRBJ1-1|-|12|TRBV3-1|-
TGTGCCAGCAGCCGCGGGAAGGACGAAGCTTTCTTT
CASSRGKDEAFF
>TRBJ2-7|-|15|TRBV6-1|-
TGTGCCAGCAGTGAAGTTGGCCAGTACCCCTACGAGCAGTACTTC
CASSEVGQYPYEQYF